A single sample gave rise to the 28 T cell receptor beta chains below, sequenced in a study of post-analysis software for immune sequencing data. General study points: Five or six TRBV segments, TRBV5-6, TRBV5-1 and TRBV20-1 among them, were found more frequent in patients than controls.

Unique molecular identifiers were built into the TCR beta cDNA libraries. TCRdb reanalysed the PCR reads using MiXCR and keeps one entry per CDR3 protein. The repertoire holds some 370,000 distinct CDR3 sequences, with approximately 38% as singletons. These TCRs' antigens remain unknown. The sequencing input was blood. The origin of the receptors is a girl between 10 and 17 years old with multiple sclerosis.

This clonotype was seen more than once but under ten times. The genes are TRBV4-3 and TRBJ1-1, with no clear D. V was clipped by 4 bases and J by 5 bases, with 17 bases between them. CDR3 size: 15 residues. Germline V gene sequence: CDR1 LGHNA, CDR2 YSLEER. CDR3 sequence: CASSRMDGVGTEAFF. Written as DNA, the CDR3 is TGCGCCAGCAGCCGCATGGACGGGGTGGGGACTGAAGCTTTCTTT.

This clonotype has only a few counts. V is TRBV6-6 and J is TRBJ2-7; a possible D gene is TRBD1 (5 bases). The V gene's germline CDR1 is MNHNY and CDR2 SVGAGI (reference sequence). This CDR3 spans 15 amino acids. V dropped 6 bases and J dropped 2 bases, with 17 bases sitting between them. The CDR3 loop reads CASRASDSSPYEQYF. Here the CDR3 DNA reads TGTGCCAGCAGAGCATCCGACAGTTCTCCCTACGAGCAGTACTTC.

J is TRBJ2-3 and V is TRBV12-3 or TRBV12-4; D remains unclear. The CDR3 spans 15 residues. The V gene lost 6 bases and the J gene lost 2 bases, with 15 bases spanning the gap. CDR3 sequence reads: CASRGGATNTDTQYF. CDR3 nucleotide sequence: TGTGCCAGCAGGGGTGGAGCTACTAACACAGATACGCAGTATTTT.

This clonotype was counted between two and nine times. The chain uses TRBV7-2 and TRBJ1-2; the match to TRBD1 covers 7 bases. CDR1 SGHTA and CDR2 FQGNSA come from the germline V gene. The CDR3 is 15 residues long. With V trimmed by 1 base and J by 5 bases, 7 bases remained unmatched. The CDR3 protein is CASSLGPGQRYGYTF. CDR3 in DNA: TGTGCCAGCAGCTTAGGGCCGGGACAGAGATATGGCTACACCTTC.

This clonotype showed up just a few times. The CDR3: CASSQDKGLGYQETQYF. The CDR3 nucleotides read TGTGCCAGCAGCCAAGATAAGGGGCTAGGGTACCAAGAGACCCAGTACTTC. This chain connects TRBV4-2 to TRBJ2-5; tentative D call: TRBD1 (5 bases). Trimming cost V 0 bases and J 0 bases, with 14 bases left between them. The CDR3 loop spans 17 amino acids. Germline CDR1 LGHNA, CDR2 YNFKEQ.

This clonotype was counted only a few times. The V and J genes are TRBV12-3 or TRBV12-4 and TRBJ2-3; D gene ambiguous. V was trimmed by 8 bases and J by 3 bases, leaving 9 bases between them. This CDR3 spans 12 amino acids. The CDR3 region is CASRKETDTQYF. CDR3 bases: TGTGCCAGCCGAAAGGAAACAGATACGCAGTATTTT.

DNA for the CDR3: TGTGCCAGCAGCGGGACTAGAAGAAATGAGCAGTTCTTC. It encodes CASSGTRRNEQFF. This chain links TRBV25-1 with TRBJ2-1; 8 bases line up with TRBD2. The trim removed 6 bases at V and 7 bases at J, leaving 5 bases unmatched. This CDR3 contains 13 residues. CDR1 and CDR2 (germline): MGHDK, SYGVNS. The full variable domain, in which reference TRBV25-1 and TRBJ2-1 provide the parts outside the CDR3, is EADIYQTPRYLVIGTGKKITLECSQTMGHDKMYWYQQDPGMELHLIHYSYGVNSTEKGDLSSESTVSRIRTEHFPLTLESARPSHTSQYLCASSGTRRNEQFFGPGTRLTVL.

The CDR3 DNA is TGCGCCAGCAGTCCCGGGACAGGGGTGGTTTGGGAAAAACTGTTTTTT. Translation: CASSPGTGVVWEKLFF. This chain connects TRBV4-1 to TRBJ1-4, with 10 bases fitting TRBD1. Germline V gives CDR1 MGHRA, CDR2 YSYEKL. The CDR3 totals 16 residues. V was clipped by 6 bases and J by 8 bases; unmatched bases: 12.

V is TRBV6-6 and J is TRBJ1-3; D call uncertain. CDR3 length equals 15 residues. Trimming shortened V by 5 bases and J by 4 bases, and 15 bases separated the two germline ends. Looked up from germline, CDR1 is MNHNY and CDR2 is SVGAGI (reference sequence). This chain's CDR3 is CASSTQTTRGNTIYF. The CDR3, as DNA: TGTGCCAGCAGTACCCAGACAACCAGAGGAAACACCATATATTTT.

J is TRBJ1-5 and V is TRBV15; TRBD1 might be the D (5 bases). Germline assignment: CDR1 LNHNV and CDR2 YYDKDF (reference sequence). This CDR3 contains 17 residues. V lost 1 base and J 2 bases, leaving 15 bases between the germline ends. CDR3 region: CATSRVPGPGGNQPQHF. In DNA, the CDR3 is TGTGCCACCAGCAGAGTGCCGGGGCCGGGGGGCAATCAGCCCCAGCATTTT.

This chain joins TRBV20-1 and TRBJ2-7, with TRBD2 identical over 9 bases. This CDR3 is 14 amino acids long. Germline loops: CDR1 DFQATT, CDR2 SNEGSKA (reference sequence). V was clipped by 6 bases and J by 2 bases; unmatched bases: 8. The CDR3 nucleotides read TGCAGTGCCCGACGGCTAGCGGGGACCTACGAGCAGTACTTC. Translated, it gives CSARRLAGTYEQYF.

J is TRBJ2-3 and V is TRBV29-1; 8 bases line up with TRBD2. This CDR3 has 14 residues. CDR1 and CDR2 from the germline V gene are SQVTM and ANQGSEA. The J segment lost 8 bases and the V segment lost 5 bases, leaving 12 bases of the junction unmatched. CDR3 nucleotides: TGCAGCGTTCCTGGGACTAGGATATTGGGTACGCAGTATTTT. Its protein product is CSVPGTRILGTQYF.

The chain carries TRBV30 and TRBJ2-7; D is possibly TRBD1 or TRBD2 (6 bases each). The V end was cut by 8 bases, the J end by 2 bases, with 10 bases between. This CDR3 contains 11 residues. The germline gives CDR1 GTSNPN, CDR2 SVGIG (reference sequence). The DNA for the CDR3 is TGTGCCGGAGGGGGGACCTACGAGCAGTACTTC. It codes for CAGGGTYEQYF.

This sequence joins TRBV20-1 and TRBJ2-1; perhaps TRBD2 as D (6 bases). The CDR3 is 13 residues long. Germline assignment: CDR1 DFQATT and CDR2 SNEGSKA (reference sequence). With 5 bases removed from V and 6 bases from J, the gap between germline ends came to 14 bases. The CDR3 nucleotides read TGCAGTGCTTTCGCGGGACTTATCAATGAGCAGTTCTTC. Its protein product is CSAFAGLINEQFF.

For this clonotype: Germline and junction disagree at one end, which may indicate a read error. The rearrangement uses TRBV6-2 or TRBV6-3 and TRBJ2-7, with D tentatively TRBD1 or TRBD2 (5 bases each). The J call may be faulty, since TRBJ2-5 better matches the DNA end. The CDR3 has 15 residues. Germline V gene data show CDR1 as MNHEY and CDR2 as SVGEGT. Here the CDR3 DNA reads TGTGCCAGCAGTCACTCCCGGACGGGGCGGGAGACCCAGTACTTC. Protein product: CASSHSRTGRETQYF.

J is TRBJ2-2 and V is TRBV20-1; D ambiguous. With 4 bases removed from V and 1 base from J, the gap between germline ends came to 4 bases. Germline V lookup: CDR1 DFQATT, CDR2 SNEGSKA (reference sequence). CDR3 size: 12 residues. CDR3 sequence (DNA): TGCAGTGCTACTGAGAACACCGGGGAGCTGTTTTTT. Protein product: CSATENTGELFF.

The chain employs TRBV6-6 and TRBJ1-6, with 7 bases lining up with TRBD1. The junction had 8 bases not matched to a gene; V was cut back by 5 bases and J by 10 bases. The length of the CDR3 is 14 residues. Germline CDR1 and CDR2: MNHNY and SVGAGI (reference sequence). The DNA for the CDR3 is TGTGCCAGCAGTCGACAGGGAGGGTTGTCACCCCTCCACTTT. The encoded protein is CASSRQGGLSPLHF.

This clonotype was seen a few times. The chain employs TRBV24-1 and TRBJ2-5; 8 nucleotides match TRBD1. The CDR3 consists of 15 residues. J lost 5 bases, V lost 2 bases, and 6 bases had no gene match. The germline gives CDR1 KGHDR, CDR2 SFDVKD. CDR3 residues: CATSDSQGARETQYF. CDR3 in DNA: TGTGCCACCAGTGATTCGCAGGGGGCGCGGGAGACCCAGTACTTC.

This clonotype was seen at least ten times. The V call is TRBV12-3 or TRBV12-4, the J call TRBJ2-1; D is unresolved. Trimming pared 4 bases from V and 5 bases from J, leaving 9 bases between. The CDR3 consists of 13 residues. The CDR3 protein is CASSSDRHNEQFF. CDR3 nucleotides: TGTGCCAGCAGTTCGGACCGACACAATGAGCAGTTCTTC.

The V gene is TRBV7-9, the J gene TRBJ2-4, with 7 nucleotides matching TRBD2. The CDR3 loop spans 14 amino acids. Per germline, CDR1 SEHNR and CDR2 FQNEAQ (reference sequence). V was pared by 2 bases and J by 8 bases, with 6 bases of the junction left unmatched. The CDR3 sequence: CASSLNQGGDIQYF. For the CDR3, the DNA is TGTGCCAGCAGCTTAAACCAGGGAGGGGACATTCAGTACTTC.

The chain has TRBV29-1 and TRBJ1-2, with a possible D match to TRBD1 (6 bases). The CDR3 runs to 15 residues. V was shortened by 0 bases and J by 7 bases, with 18 bases between the two germline ends. The germline gives CDR1 SQVTM, CDR2 ANQGSEA. This CDR3 is CSVEDRGRGDGGYTF. CDR3 in DNA: TGCAGCGTTGAAGATCGGGGGCGAGGCGACGGTGGCTACACCTTC.

The V gene is TRBV5-1, the J gene TRBJ2-7, with D perhaps assigned TRBD1 or TRBD2 (6 bases each). CDR1 SGHRS and CDR2 YFSETQ come from the germline V gene. The CDR3 contains 15 residues. The V end lost 4 bases, the J end lost 2 bases, and 16 bases lay between the germline ends. The CDR3 DNA reads TGCGCCAGCAGCAATGGGCGGGACACAACCTACGAGCAGTACTTC. It codes for CASSNGRDTTYEQYF.

This clonotype has more than one count but fewer than ten. J is TRBJ1-2 and V is TRBV21-1. TRBV21-1 is reported as a pseudogene. The CDR3 is 13 amino acids. The chain's CDR3 is CASSKGWGRGYTF. CDR3 DNA sequence: TGTGCCAGCAGCAAAGGATGGGGAAGAGGCTACACCTTC.

The rearrangement joins TRBV2 to TRBJ2-6; 7 bases fit TRBD1. The CDR3 consists of 16 residues. Trimming took 6 bases from V and 0 from J; bases not matched to a gene: 5. Looked up from germline, CDR1 is SNHLY and CDR2 is FYNNEI. The CDR3 region has the DNA TGTGCCAGCAGGGGGACAGTGTTCTCTGGGGCCAACGTCCTGACTTTC. Its protein is CASRGTVFSGANVLTF.

This clonotype was observed a single time. This chain connects TRBV7-2 to TRBJ2-5, with 10 bases fitting TRBD1. Per the germline V gene, CDR1 is SGHTA and CDR2 is FQGNSA. CDR3 length: 16 amino acids. V gave up 2 bases and J gave up 1 base; unmatched junction bases: 4. In DNA, the CDR3 is TGTGCCAGCAGCTTAAAGACAGGGGGCCTCCAAGAGACCCAGTACTTC. Protein: CASSLKTGGLQETQYF.

The genes are TRBV20-1 and TRBJ1-6, with D perhaps TRBD1 (6 bases). Germline V gene sequence: CDR1 DFQATT, CDR2 SNEGSKA (reference sequence). Trimming stripped 3 bases from V and 0 bases from J, with 12 bases between. There are 16 residues in the CDR3. DNA of the CDR3: TGCAGTGCTAGTCCGGGACAAAGCTCCTATAATTCACCCCTCCACTTT. Amino acid sequence: CSASPGQSSYNSPLHF.

The chain combines TRBV25-1 with TRBJ2-2; 13 bases line up with TRBD2. V lost 4 bases to trimming and J lost 1 base; unmatched junction nucleotides: 3. From germline, CDR1 is MGHDK and CDR2 SYGVNS. The CDR3 has 17 residues. This CDR3 reads CASSGTSGGWNTGELFF. The CDR3 coding sequence is TGTGCCAGCAGTGGGACTAGCGGGGGATGGAACACCGGGGAGCTGTTTTTT. Using reference TRBV25-1 and TRBJ2-2 for the parts outside the CDR3, the full variable domain is EADIYQTPRYLVIGTGKKITLECSQTMGHDKMYWYQQDPGMELHLIHYSYGVNSTEKGDLSSESTVSRIRTEHFPLTLESARPSHTSQYLCASSGTSGGWNTGELFFGEGSRLTVL.

This sequence joins TRBV4-1 and TRBJ1-1; a possible D gene is TRBD1 (6 bases). The ends were cut back, 0 bases at V and 4 bases at J, with 18 bases in the middle. Germline V gene sequence: CDR1 MGHRA, CDR2 YSYEKL. The CDR3 is 17 residues long. The CDR3 region is CASSQDLGTYGFTEAFF. CDR3 DNA sequence: TGCGCCAGCAGCCAAGATTTAGGGACATACGGTTTCACTGAAGCTTTCTTT.